These 32 T cell receptor beta chains were sequenced from one sample in a study of glioma-infiltrating T cells. The iRepertoire nested amplicon-rescue multiplex PCR amplified TCR alpha and beta CDR3s from RNA. TCRdb reprocessed the multiplex PCR reads with MiXCR, giving one entry per CDR3 protein. The table shows around 100,000 distinct CDR3 sequences, with 25% to 35% occurring only once. Sequencing was done on a sample of glioma tissue, nonneoplastic brain tissue, or PBMCs (not recorded which). Receptors were obtained from a human donor with low-grade glioma or glioblastoma, undergoing nonglioma brain surgery, or in good health (not recorded which).

This clonotype was counted a single time. The rearrangement links TRBV29-1 to TRBJ1-2; D is undetermined. Germline V gene sequence: CDR1 SQVTM, CDR2 ANQGSEA. CDR3 length equals 12 residues. Written as DNA, the CDR3 is TGCAGGGTTAAAGAACGGCTGTATGGCTACACCTTC. Encoded protein: CRVKERLYGYTF.

This clonotype appeared many times. The V and J genes are TRBV20-1 and TRBJ1-5; tentatively, D is TRBD1 (5 bases). Per the germline V gene, CDR1 is DFQATT and CDR2 is SNEGSKA (reference sequence). V dropped 1 base and J dropped 0 bases, with 10 bases sitting between them. The CDR3 totals 15 residues. The DNA of the CDR3 is TGCAGTGCTAGAGCTGACAGCTATAGCAATCAGCCCCAGCATTTT. This translates into CSARADSYSNQPQHF.

At least ten counts were recorded for this clonotype. This chain links TRBV4-2 with TRBJ2-1; the match to TRBD1 covers 7 bases. Unmatched junction bases numbered 6, after V lost 3 bases and J lost 4 bases. Germline V lookup: CDR1 LGHNA, CDR2 YNFKEQ. There are 15 residues in the CDR3. CDR3 sequence (DNA): TGTGCCAGCAGCCATACAGGGGACGGGTACAATGAGCAGTTCTTC. This codes for CASSHTGDGYNEQFF.

The table lists this clonotype with a few counts. The rearrangement joins TRBV9 to TRBJ1-1; no firm D call. Germline loops: CDR1 SGDLS, CDR2 YYNGEE. The CDR3 consists of 13 residues. With 3 bases removed from V and 1 base from J, the gap between germline ends came to 7 bases. As DNA, the CDR3 is TGTGCCAGCAGCGCCACAGCGAACACTGAAGCTTTCTTT. It is translated as CASSATANTEAFF.

There are a few counts of this clonotype. The rearrangement links TRBV2 to TRBJ2-3; perhaps TRBD2 as D (7 bases). In germline, CDR1 is SNHLY, CDR2 FYNNEI. Deletions cut 8 bases from V and 4 bases from J, with 16 bases between. The CDR3 extends over 14 amino acids. The CDR3 region is CASRSGEGSDTQYF. The DNA of the CDR3 is TGTGCCAGCCGGTCAGGGGAGGGCTCAGATACGCAGTATTTT.

The chain links TRBV3-1 to TRBJ1-2; 10 positions agree with TRBD1. Trimming removed 3 bases from V and 6 bases from J; junction bases left unmatched: 4. Germline V gene data show CDR1 as LGHDT and CDR2 as YNNKEL (reference sequence). CDR3 length equals 14 residues. The DNA of the CDR3 is TGTGCCAGCAGCCAGCCGACAGGGGGCCATGGCTACACCTTC. It specifies CASSQPTGGHGYTF.

Concerning this clonotype itself: A clone one base away is much larger, so this may be a read error. Lacking the conserved final phenylalanine or tryptophan, this CDR3 likely reflects a read error. This rearrangement joins TRBV14 to TRBJ2-1; D uncertain. Trimming shortened V by 1 base and J by 1 base, and 5 bases separated the two germline ends. The CDR3 spans 14 residues. Germline V lookup: CDR1 SGHDN, CDR2 FVKESK. CDR3 sequence reads: CASSQGDSYNEQFS. In DNA, the CDR3 is TGTGCCAGCAGCCAAGGGGATTCCTACAATGAGCAGTTCTCC.

This clonotype was detected ten times or more. This sequence joins TRBV7-6 and TRBJ1-6; 7 positions agree with TRBD1. V lost 6 bases to trimming and J lost 10 bases; unmatched junction nucleotides: 9. Per germline, CDR1 SGHVS and CDR2 FNYEAQ. The CDR3 covers 14 residues. The CDR3 protein is CASSPPGGGSPLHF. In DNA form, the CDR3 reads TGTGCCAGCAGTCCCCCAGGGGGTGGATCACCCCTCCACTTT.

This clonotype was counted between two and nine times. This chain links TRBV3-1 with TRBJ2-1; D may be TRBD2 (6 bases). The CDR3 extends over 12 amino acids. Deletions cut 5 bases from V and 8 bases from J, with 10 bases between. CDR1 and CDR2 (germline): LGHDT, YNNKEL (reference sequence). The CDR3 region is CASSSGLDEQFF. The CDR3 coding sequence is TGTGCCAGCAGCTCGGGACTTGATGAGCAGTTCTTC.

This clonotype is a singleton in its sample. This may stem from a read error, because a much larger clone lies one nucleotide away. The V and J genes are TRBV25-1 and TRBJ2-3; D is perhaps TRBD2 (5 bases). Trimming took off 0 bases at V and 2 bases at J, with 27 bases between the two ends. This CDR3 region has 21 residues. CDR1 and CDR2 from the germline V gene are MGHDK and SYGVNS. The CDR3 sequence: CASSEYQAQHLYAGVTDTQYF. As DNA, the CDR3 is TGTGCCAGCAGTGAATACCAGGCCCAGCACCTATATGCCGGGGTCACAGATACGCAGTATTTT.

There are many counts of this clonotype. CDR3 sequence reads: CSASPLRGVLTDTQYF. CDR3 nucleotide sequence: TGCAGTGCCAGCCCCCTCCGCGGGGTACTTACAGATACGCAGTATTTT. The chain has TRBV20-1 and TRBJ2-3; possible D gene TRBD2, 6 bases. CDR3 size: 16 residues. The V end lost 6 bases, the J end lost 3 bases, and 22 bases lay between the germline ends. Germline V gene lookup returns CDR1 DFQATT and CDR2 SNEGSKA (reference sequence).

The genes are TRBV29-1 and TRBJ2-3; TRBD2 agrees at 8 bases. The V gene end was trimmed by 7 bases and the J gene end by 3 bases; junction bases not matched to a gene: 9. Germline values: CDR1 SQVTM, CDR2 ANQGSEA. CDR3 length: 14 residues. This CDR3 is CSARASGGTDTQYF. The CDR3, as DNA: TGCAGCGCGAGGGCAAGCGGGGGAACAGATACGCAGTATTTT.

Remarks on this clonotype: At one end the junction does not follow the germline gene, possibly because of a read error. This chain links TRBV29-1 with TRBJ1-1, with D possibly being TRBD1 (6 bases). The CDR3 is 11 amino acids. CDR1 and CDR2 from the germline V gene are SQVTM and ANQGSEA. CDR3 loop: CSVGGDTEDFF. CDR3 DNA sequence: TGCAGCGTTGGAGGGGACACTGAAGATTTCTTT.

Comment on this clonotype: A much larger clone differs by one base, so this may be a read error. The chain is built from TRBV7-2 and TRBJ1-5; D remains unclear. The CDR3 covers 14 residues. Germline CDR1 reads SGHTA; CDR2 reads FQGNSA. Trimming pared 5 bases from V and 5 bases from J, leaving 13 bases between. CDR3 DNA sequence: TGTGCCAGCAGCATCTACCAACCCGATCAGCCCCAGCATTTT. Protein product: CASSIYQPDQPQHF.

This clonotype has a handful of counts. The rearrangement links TRBV4-2 to TRBJ2-3; TRBD2 is a possible D gene (7 bases). CDR1 is LGHNA, CDR2 YNFKEQ, per germline. The CDR3 loop spans 16 amino acids. V lost 1 base and J lost 2, with 13 bases in between. CDR3 DNA sequence: TGTGCCAGCAGCCAAGTGGGGGGGGCCCCCACAGATACGCAGTATTTT. Translation: CASSQVGGAPTDTQYF.

With regard to this clonotype: A much larger clone lies one base from this, so it may be a read error. This chain links TRBV28 with TRBJ2-1; TRBD2 matches at 8 bases. Germline CDR1 reads MDHEN; CDR2 reads SYDVKM. This CDR3 region has 18 residues. The V and J ends lost 1 base and 6 bases, in that order; junction bases with no gene match: 14. The CDR3 loop reads CASSLSFSSSGGLNEQFF. In nucleotides, the CDR3 is TGTGCCAGCAGTTTATCATTCAGTAGCTCGGGGGGGCTCAATGAGCAGTTCTTC.

The gene calls are TRBV3-1 and TRBJ2-6, with D perhaps matching TRBD2 (6 bases). Germline lookup yields CDR1 LGHDT and CDR2 YNNKEL (reference sequence). Trimming stripped 4 bases from V and 0 bases from J, with 13 bases between. The CDR3 covers 17 residues. The CDR3 nucleotides read TGTGCCAGCAGCCGAAGGTGGGGGGACTCTGGGGCCAACGTCCTGACTTTC. The encoded protein is CASSRRWGDSGANVLTF.

This clonotype was seen only a few times. This chain joins TRBV11-2 and TRBJ2-2, with 7 bases fitting TRBD2. The trim removed 1 base at V and 5 bases at J, leaving 4 bases unmatched. CDR1 is SGHAT, CDR2 FQNNGV, per germline. CDR3 size: 15 residues. CDR3: CASSLGTRGTGELFF. The CDR3, as DNA: TGTGCCAGCAGCTTAGGGACTAGAGGAACCGGGGAGCTGTTTTTT.

On this clonotype: Being one base from a much bigger clone, this may be a read error. This chain connects TRBV2 to TRBJ1-5, with D tentatively TRBD1 (6 bases). V shed 6 bases and J shed 4 bases, with 13 bases lying between them. The CDR3 covers 14 residues. Germline-derived CDR1 and CDR2 are SNHLY and FYNNEI. The CDR3 reads CASRAGAPNQPQHF. The CDR3 nucleotides read TGTGCCAGCAGAGCGGGGGCGCCGAATCAGCCCCAGCATTTT.

The chain has TRBV5-4 and TRBJ1-1; 11 bases agree with TRBD1. V lost 1 base, J lost 11 bases, and 4 bases stayed unmatched. Looked up from germline, CDR1 is SGHNT and CDR2 is YYREEE (reference sequence). The CDR3 length is 13 residues. CDR3 region: CASSLQDRGQAFF. The CDR3 DNA reads as TGTGCCAGCAGCTTGCAGGACAGGGGGCAGGCTTTCTTT.

This clonotype was found many times. The chain combines TRBV28 with TRBJ1-1, with TRBD1 matching over 7 bases. Germline CDR1 MDHEN, CDR2 SYDVKM. The CDR3 sequence is 15 residues long. J was trimmed by 4 bases and V by 5 bases; bases with no gene match: 10. The CDR3 DNA follows: TGTGCCAGCAGTCCGAGGAACAGGGGAGGCACTGAAGCTTTCTTT. Amino acids: CASSPRNRGGTEAFF.

The table lists this clonotype with many counts. This chain joins TRBV27 and TRBJ1-6, with 9 positions matching TRBD1. The CDR3 has 16 residues. V lost 0 bases and J lost 8; bases outside the gene matches: 5. CDR1 and CDR2 from the germline V gene are MNHEY and SMNVEV (reference sequence). In nucleotides, the CDR3 is TGTGCCAGCAGTTTATCTAGGACAGGGGTCGATTCACCCCTCCACTTT. Its translation: CASSLSRTGVDSPLHF.

This clonotype showed up just a few times. The chain combines TRBV10-2 with TRBJ2-7; D might be TRBD1 or TRBD2, each matching 7 bases. CDR3 length equals 16 residues. Per the germline V gene, CDR1 is WSHSY and CDR2 is SAAADI. Trimming shortened V by 4 bases and J by 2 bases, and 18 bases separated the two germline ends. In nucleotides, the CDR3 is TGCGCCAGCAGTGGGATGAAGACAGGGACTACCTACGAGCAGTACTTC. The encoded protein is CASSGMKTGTTYEQYF.

The V and J genes are TRBV12-3 or TRBV12-4 and TRBJ1-6, with D possibly TRBD1 on 6 matching bases. This CDR3 is built from 15 residues. Trimming removed 3 bases at V and 9 bases at J, with 15 bases between. The CDR3 sequence: CASSFQGKGSSPLHF. Here the CDR3 DNA reads TGTGCCAGCAGTTTCCAGGGGAAAGGGAGTTCACCCCTCCACTTT.

Details on this clonotype: The germline gene is not matched at one end of the junction; a read error may be the cause. The chain couples TRBV4-3 to TRBJ1-2, with a tentative D call TRBD1 (6 bases). Germline V gene lookup returns CDR1 LGHNA and CDR2 YSLEER. The CDR3 spans 13 residues. The CDR3 sequence: CASSSGRHGGCTF. In DNA form, the CDR3 reads TGCGCCAGCAGCTCAGGACGCCACGGGGGCTGCACCTTC.

This clonotype was observed at least ten times. The genes are TRBV20-1 and TRBJ2-1; D may correspond to TRBD1 or TRBD2 (5 bases each). The CDR3 runs 17 residues. Trimming stripped 3 bases from V and 4 bases from J, with 22 bases between. CDR1 and CDR2 (germline): DFQATT, SNEGSKA (reference sequence). The CDR3 here is CSARGTIDRPPYNEQFF. The CDR3 nucleotides are TGCAGTGCTAGGGGGACCATAGATCGGCCCCCATACAATGAGCAGTTCTTC.

The chain is built from TRBV7-2 and TRBJ1-2; 9 nucleotides match TRBD1. The CDR3 has 14 residues. J gave up 4 bases and V 5 bases, and 5 bases lay outside the gene matches. Germline CDR1 is SGHTA and CDR2 is FQGNSA. The CDR3 sequence: CASSRDRAIYGYTF. As DNA, the CDR3 is TGTGCCAGCAGCCGGGACAGGGCCATCTATGGCTACACCTTC.

Regarding this clonotype: A read error may account for a junction end that differs from germline. CDR3 bases: TGCAGTGCGATTAACAGGGGGCCCCCCTGGGAGCTGTACTTC. Protein sequence: CSAINRGPPWELYF. The genes are TRBV20-1 and TRBJ2-7; TRBD1 matches at 9 bases. Germline-derived CDR1 and CDR2 are DFQATT and SNEGSKA (reference sequence). The CDR3 is 14 amino acids.

This clonotype was counted many times. The chain uses TRBV20-1 and TRBJ2-3; D not resolved. Germline-derived CDR1 and CDR2 are DFQATT and SNEGSKA (reference sequence). The CDR3 is 12 residues long. This CDR3 is CSPVRGTDTQYF. For the CDR3, the DNA is TGCAGCCCCGTTCGGGGCACAGATACGCAGTATTTT.

The rearrangement uses TRBV28 and TRBJ1-2; the D is unclear. V lost 2 bases and J lost 3, with 10 bases in between. This CDR3 is 14 amino acids long. Germline-derived CDR1 and CDR2 are MDHEN and SYDVKM. The CDR3: CASSLEEGDYGYTF. The CDR3 DNA is TGTGCCAGCAGTTTAGAGGAGGGAGACTATGGCTACACCTTC.

This clonotype was counted only a few times. This chain joins TRBV5-1 and TRBJ2-3; the D gene is possibly TRBD2 (6 bases). The CDR3 spans 15 residues. V dropped 4 bases and J dropped 4 bases, with 16 bases sitting between them. Germline CDR1 SGHRS, CDR2 YFSETQ. Here the CDR3 reads CASSRDSPSADTQYF. CDR3 sequence (DNA): TGCGCCAGCAGCCGGGACTCTCCCAGCGCAGATACGCAGTATTTT.

In its sample, this clonotype was seen a few times. The rearrangement uses TRBV7-9 and TRBJ2-7; D may be TRBD2 (5 bases). Trimming removed 0 bases at V and 10 bases at J, with 16 bases between. The CDR3 length is 14 residues. Germline V gene sequence: CDR1 SEHNR, CDR2 FQNEAQ (reference sequence). CDR3 DNA sequence: TGTGCCAGCAGCTTAGCTAGCGTAAGCCTCGAACAGTACTTC. It is translated as CASSLASVSLEQYF.